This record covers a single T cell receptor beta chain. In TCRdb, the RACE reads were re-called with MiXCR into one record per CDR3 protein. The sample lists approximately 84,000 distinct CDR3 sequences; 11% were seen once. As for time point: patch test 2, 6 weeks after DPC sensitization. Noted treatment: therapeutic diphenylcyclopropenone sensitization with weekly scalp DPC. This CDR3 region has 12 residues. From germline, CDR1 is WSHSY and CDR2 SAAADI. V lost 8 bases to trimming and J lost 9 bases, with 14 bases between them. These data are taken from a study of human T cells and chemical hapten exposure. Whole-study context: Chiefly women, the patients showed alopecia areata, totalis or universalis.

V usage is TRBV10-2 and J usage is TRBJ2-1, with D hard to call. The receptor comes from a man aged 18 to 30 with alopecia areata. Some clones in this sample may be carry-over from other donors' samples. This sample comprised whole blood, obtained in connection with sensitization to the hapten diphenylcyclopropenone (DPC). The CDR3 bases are TGCGCCAGCGGGGTCCAAGGTGGTGAGCAGTTCTTC. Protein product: CASGVQGGEQFF.